The clone carrying this T cell receptor (beta chain) was seen repeatedly, ten times or more. TCR beta CDR3 sequences were amplified from RNA transcripts. Using the HTBI primer set, a first-round RT-PCR was run on the TCR CDR3. TCRdb recomputed calls from the multiplex PCR reads with MiXCR, one row per CDR3 protein. The table lists almost 350,000 distinct CDR3 sequences, 15% to 20% of them singletons. This specimen belongs to a study of T cells in Graves' hyperthyroidism and ophthalmopathy. Study context: Peripheral blood was acquired at first diagnosis, ahead of any therapy whatsoever.

J lost 1 base, V lost 3 bases, and 6 bases had no gene match. The CDR3 is made up of 16 amino acids. This sequence joins TRBV12-3 or TRBV12-4 and TRBJ1-5; 7 bases are shared with TRBD1. Material for sequencing was blood. This sequence was found in a woman in her forties with Graves' ophthalmopathy. CDR3 DNA sequence: TGTGCCAGCAGTTTCGGCCCAGGGGGAAGCAATCAGCCCCAGCATTTT. It encodes CASSFGPGGSNQPQHF.